A single sample gave rise to the 26 T cell receptor beta chains below, sequenced in a study of cytomegalovirus exposure and HLA in healthy donors. PCR used 60 Vbeta primers and 13 Jbeta primers. Measured with immunoSEQ multiplex PCR; TCRdb has only the in-frame clones, and not every one. This sample has some 71,000 clones; roughly 72% occur once, and the top ten carry 22%. Material: PBMCs. These receptors were taken from a woman aged 30 to 39 in good health and CMV-seropositive.

This clone was seen more than once but under ten times. The V and J genes are TRBV5-1 and TRBJ1-3; no clear D. The CDR3 runs 13 residues. Germline V gives CDR1 SGHRS, CDR2 YFSETQ. Trimming removed 7 bases from V and 4 bases from J, with 12 bases in between. This CDR3 reads CASARSGGNTIYF. The CDR3 DNA reads as TGCGCCAGCGCTCGGTCCGGGGGAAACACCATATATTTT. Together with reference TRBV5-1 and TRBJ1-3, the CDR3 gives the full variable domain: KAGVTQTPRYLIKTRGQQVTLSCSPISGHRSVSWYQQTPGQGLQFLFEYFSETQRNKGNFPGRFSGRQFSNSRSEMNVSTLELGDSALYLCASARSGGNTIYFGEGSWLTVV.

This chain links TRBV6-5 with TRBJ2-1; 8 nucleotides line up with TRBD1. Unmatched junction bases numbered 6, after V lost 7 bases and J lost 4 bases. The length of the CDR3 is 14 residues. CDR1 is MNHEY, CDR2 SVGAGI, per germline. CDR3: CASKPGQDYNEQFF. The CDR3 region has the DNA TGTGCCAGCAAGCCGGGACAGGATTACAATGAGCAGTTCTTC.

The count of this clone is one. The chain recombines TRBV6-5 with TRBJ2-5, with TRBD1 as a possible D gene (5 bases). The germline gives CDR1 MNHEY, CDR2 SVGAGI. The CDR3 runs to 13 residues. V lost 2 bases, J lost 8 bases, and 12 bases lay in between. The CDR3: CASSYTGQNTQYF. The CDR3 DNA reads TGTGCCAGCAGTTACACAGGCCAGAACACCCAGTACTTC.

The chain has TRBV7-2 and TRBJ2-2; D uncertain. The CDR3 spans 14 residues. The germline V gene has CDR1 SGHTA and CDR2 FQGNSA. The germline V and J ends were trimmed by 5 bases and 3 bases, with 10 bases remaining between them. DNA of the CDR3: TGTGCCAGCAGCCCCCTTTATTACACCGGGGAGCTGTTTTTT. Translated: CASSPLYYTGELFF. Filled out from reference TRBV7-2 and TRBJ2-2, the complete variable domain reads GAGVSQSPSNKVTEKGKDVELRCDPISGHTALYWYRQSLGQGLEFLIYFQGNSAPDKSGLPSDRFSAERTGGSVSTLTIQRTQQEDSAVYLCASSPLYYTGELFFGEGSRLTVL.

This clone was recorded a few times. The rearrangement uses TRBV30 and TRBJ1-1; D remains ambiguous. CDR3 length: 13 amino acids. CDR1 GTSNPN and CDR2 SVGIG come from the germline V gene (reference sequence). Trimming removed 3 bases from V and 2 bases from J, with 10 bases in between. This chain's CDR3 is CAWSPNFNTEAFF. CDR3 nucleotide sequence: TGTGCCTGGAGCCCAAATTTCAACACTGAAGCTTTCTTT. Looking up the rest from reference TRBV30 and TRBJ1-1 gives the full variable domain: SQTIHQWPATLVQPVGSPLSLECTVEGTSNPNLYWYRQAAGRGLQLLFYSVGIGQISSEVPQNLSASRPQDRQFILSSKKLLLSDSGFYLCAWSPNFNTEAFFGQGTRLTVV.

The V call is TRBV19, the J call TRBJ1-1, with D possibly matching TRBD1 (6 bases). The CDR3 has 14 amino acids. Looked up from germline, CDR1 is LNHDA and CDR2 is SQIVND (reference sequence). Between the trimmed V and J ends, which lost 6 bases and 7 bases, there was a span of 18 bases. The CDR3 is CASRLRGGQGEAFF. The CDR3 nucleotides are TGTGCCAGTAGGCTCCGCGGGGGGCAGGGTGAAGCTTTCTTT.

The rearrangement uses TRBV4-1 and TRBJ1-1, with D possibly TRBD1 on 6 matching bases. The CDR3 covers 13 residues. The V end was cut by 1 base, the J end by 3 bases, with 6 bases between. The germline V gene has CDR1 MGHRA and CDR2 YSYEKL. Here the CDR3 reads CASSQAGDTEAFF. CDR3 bases: TGCGCCAGCAGCCAAGCAGGGGACACTGAAGCTTTCTTT.

This clone turned up a few times. This chain joins TRBV5-1 and TRBJ2-2; 13 bases are a match to TRBD2. Losses at the gene ends were 5 bases for V and 2 bases for J; bases not matched to a gene: 6. Germline CDR1 SGHRS, CDR2 YFSETQ. There are 17 residues in the CDR3. The CDR3 nucleotides read TGCGCCAGCAGGTGGACTAGCGGGAGTCCTAACACCGGGGAGCTGTTTTTT. This codes for CASRWTSGSPNTGELFF.

V usage is TRBV7-9 and J usage is TRBJ2-7, with D possibly being TRBD1 (5 bases). CDR1 is SEHNR and CDR2 is FQNEAQ in the germline V gene (reference sequence). The V gene lost 4 bases and the J gene lost 4 bases, with 8 bases spanning the gap. The length of the CDR3 is 12 residues. CDR3 sequence reads: CASSYDRYEQYF. DNA for the CDR3: TGTGCCAGCAGCTACGACAGATACGAGCAGTACTTC. Filled out from reference TRBV7-9 and TRBJ2-7, the complete variable domain reads DTGVSQNPRHKITKRGQNVTFRCDPISEHNRLYWYRQTLGQGPEFLTYFQNEAQLEKSRLLSDRFSAERPKGSFSTLEIQRTEQGDSAMYLCASSYDRYEQYFGPGTRLTVT.

This chain uses TRBV6-5 with TRBJ1-2; no clear D gene. CDR3 length: 13 amino acids. Between the trimmed V and J ends, which lost 0 bases and 4 bases, there was a span of 6 bases. The V gene's germline CDR1 is MNHEY and CDR2 SVGAGI. The CDR3 bases are TGTGCCAGCAGTTACTCGCGGGGCTATGGCTACACCTTC. Protein: CASSYSRGYGYTF.

This clone was observed a single time. V is TRBV29-1 and J is TRBJ2-1; tentative D call: TRBD2 (6 bases). Germline lookup yields CDR1 SQVTM and CDR2 ANQGSEA. The CDR3 covers 12 residues. Trimming took off 1 base at V and 10 bases at J, with 11 bases between the two ends. The CDR3 region is CSVEGSGREQFF. The CDR3 DNA reads TGCAGCGTTGAAGGTAGCGGTAGGGAGCAGTTCTTC.

The CDR3, as DNA: TGTGCCAGCAGCCAAGCCCTTCGGGGGACCCAGTACTTC. It codes for CASSQALRGTQYF. The V call is TRBV7-2, the J call TRBJ2-5; a weak D match, TRBD2 (5 bases). The CDR3 length is 13 residues. CDR1 and CDR2 (germline): SGHTA, FQGNSA. V was cut by 5 bases and J by 7 bases, with 14 bases left in between.

This clone was recorded only once. The chain uses TRBV10-3 and TRBJ2-3; 12 bases map to TRBD2. The CDR3 sequence is 16 residues long. Germline assignment: CDR1 ENHRY and CDR2 SYGVKD. V lost 6 bases, J lost 2 bases, and 6 bases stayed unmatched. CDR3 bases: TGTGCCATCAGCCTTGGACTAGCGGGATCCACAGATACGCAGTATTTT. Translation gives CAISLGLAGSTDTQYF.

Here the CDR3 reads CASSFPGESYEQYF. CDR3 coding DNA: TGCGCCAGCAGCTTCCCCGGGGAGTCCTACGAGCAGTACTTC. V usage is TRBV5-1 and J usage is TRBJ2-7; TRBD2 might be the D (5 bases). CDR1 and CDR2 (germline): SGHRS, YFSETQ. This CDR3 region has 14 residues. Trimming cost V 2 bases and J 1 base, with 10 bases left between them.

The chain uses TRBV28 and TRBJ1-1; TRBD1 might be the D (5 bases). This CDR3 is 12 amino acids long. Between the trimmed V and J ends, which lost 3 bases and 9 bases, there was a span of 11 bases. Germline V lookup: CDR1 MDHEN, CDR2 SYDVKM. The CDR3 DNA sequence: TGTGCCAGCAGTTTTTTGACAGAGAAAGCTTTCTTT. It is translated as CASSFLTEKAFF.

The chain employs TRBV6-5 and TRBJ1-1; D might be TRBD1 (5 bases). Trimming took 5 bases from V and 3 from J, leaving 16 bases between them. Germline CDR1 is MNHEY and CDR2 is SVGAGI. The CDR3 covers 15 residues. The CDR3 region is CASSRGTVGDTEAFF. In nucleotides, the CDR3 is TGTGCCAGCAGTCGCGGGACGGTAGGGGACACTGAAGCTTTCTTT.

The chain links TRBV11-2 to TRBJ2-7, with D hard to call. Trimming took off 0 bases at V and 5 bases at J, with 11 bases between the two ends. The CDR3 contains 14 residues. The germline gives CDR1 SGHAT, CDR2 FQNNGV. This CDR3 reads CASSLDGPRHEQYF. DNA of the CDR3: TGTGCCAGCAGCTTAGATGGGCCACGCCACGAGCAGTACTTC.

V gene TRBV15 combines with J gene TRBJ1-4; D may be TRBD1 (5 bases). The V end was cut by 1 base, the J end by 7 bases, with 13 bases between. CDR3 length: 15 residues. CDR1 is LNHNV and CDR2 is YYDKDF in the germline V gene (reference sequence). The CDR3 region is CATSRGGTGGEKLFF. As DNA, the CDR3 is TGTGCCACCAGCAGAGGCGGGACGGGGGGTGAAAAACTGTTTTTT.

This chain connects TRBV5-4 to TRBJ1-1; D gene ambiguous. Trimming left V 7 bases short and J 10 bases short, with 11 bases between. The CDR3 loop spans 10 amino acids. In germline, CDR1 is SGHNT, CDR2 YYREEE (reference sequence). The CDR3 loop is CASLLLPAFF. The CDR3 DNA follows: TGTGCCAGCCTCCTCCTCCCAGCTTTCTTT. The full variable domain, in which reference TRBV5-4 and TRBJ1-1 provide the parts outside the CDR3, is ETGVTQSPTHLIKTRGQQVTLRCSSQSGHNTVSWYQQALGQGPQFIFQYYREEENGRGNFPPRFSGLQFPNYSSELNVNALELDDSALYLCASLLLPAFFGQGTRLTVV.

V usage is TRBV4-2 and J usage is TRBJ2-7, with a weak D call TRBD2 (5 bases). The germline V gene has CDR1 LGHNA and CDR2 YNFKEQ. V was shortened by 0 bases and J by 3 bases, with 18 bases between the two germline ends. The CDR3 is made up of 17 amino acids. This chain's CDR3 is CASSQEGMTGLNYEQYF. Written as DNA, the CDR3 is TGTGCCAGCAGCCAAGAGGGTATGACGGGGTTAAACTACGAGCAGTACTTC.

The genes are TRBV6-4 and TRBJ1-2, with D hard to call. Per the germline V gene, CDR1 is MRHNA and CDR2 is SNTAGT. The CDR3 totals 13 residues. V was pared by 3 bases and J by 7 bases, with 12 bases between. DNA for the CDR3: TGTGCCAGCAGTGAGTCGGCGGTTGGTGGCTACACCTTC. It translates to CASSESAVGGYTF.

This sequence joins TRBV30 and TRBJ1-1, with D hard to call. The CDR3 has 12 residues. Trimming cost V 0 bases and J 6 bases, with 8 bases left between them. The V gene's germline CDR1 is GTSNPN and CDR2 SVGIG (reference sequence). CDR3 protein: CAWSVSRAEAFF. The DNA for the CDR3 is TGTGCCTGGAGTGTCTCGAGGGCTGAAGCTTTCTTT.

This clone has only a few counts. The chain combines TRBV28 with TRBJ1-2, with D unresolved. CDR1 is MDHEN, CDR2 SYDVKM, per germline. V was trimmed by 3 bases and J by 8 bases, leaving 7 bases between them. The CDR3 consists of 11 residues. DNA of the CDR3: TGTGCCAGCAGTTTTAGTGTGGGCTACACCTTC. Translation: CASSFSVGYTF.

The genes are TRBV2 and TRBJ2-2; tentatively, D is TRBD1 (6 bases). Germline V gives CDR1 SNHLY, CDR2 FYNNEI. The CDR3 covers 14 residues. With 8 bases removed from V and 1 base from J, the gap between germline ends came to 11 bases. The CDR3 reads CASGKDRNTGELFF. Written as DNA, the CDR3 is TGTGCCAGCGGGAAGGACAGGAACACCGGGGAGCTGTTTTTT. Full variable domain (remainder filled in from reference TRBV2 and TRBJ2-2): EPEVTQTPSHQVTQMGQEVILRCVPISNHLYFYWYRQILGQKVEFLVSFYNNEISEKSEIFDDQFSVERPDGSNFTLKIRSTKLEDSAMYFCASGKDRNTGELFFGEGSRLTVL.

This chain connects TRBV6-1 to TRBJ1-2; no definite D call. V was clipped by 1 base and J by 6 bases, with 6 bases between them. CDR1 is MNHNS, CDR2 SASEGT, per germline. CDR3 size: 12 residues. CDR3 loop: CASSEDRDGYTF. The CDR3 bases are TGTGCCAGCAGTGAAGACCGCGATGGCTACACCTTC.

This clone was detected once. V and J are TRBV4-1 and TRBJ2-5; 7 nucleotides match TRBD1. Trimming at V came to 4 bases and at J to 1 base, leaving 6 bases not matched to a gene. This CDR3 has 15 residues. Per the germline V gene, CDR1 is MGHRA and CDR2 is YSYEKL. The CDR3 DNA sequence: TGCGCCAGCAGCCTAACCGGGACAGTCCAAGAGACCCAGTACTTC. This gives the protein CASSLTGTVQETQYF.